Listed below are T cell receptor beta chains from one sample, sequenced in a study of blood T cell repertoires in COVID-19. The assay was immunoSEQ multiplex PCR, and TCRdb's table has in-frame clones only and misses some. The sample has about 270,000 clones; 83% are singletons. Sequences were obtained from peripheral blood. These receptor sequences come from a man older than 75 with acute or convalescent COVID-19. Each CDR3 is given with its conserved first and last residue. Each record gives: D gene, J gene, V gene, clone size, CDR3 DNA, CDR3 protein. The D gene is left open where the match is weak. Clone size is shown for a subset of rows, as once, few, many or a class of expanded clone.

d_call: TRBD2
j_call: TRBJ2-2
v_call: TRBV19
clone_size: .
cdr3_nt: TGTGCCAGCAGAGGGACTAGCGGGAGCTCCGGGGAGCTGTTTTTT
cdr3_aa: CASRGTSGSSGELFF

d_call: TRBD2
j_call: TRBJ2-3
v_call: TRBV4-1
clone_size: .
cdr3_nt: TGCGCCAGCAGCCCATCCGGGGCTAGCGGGGGCACAGATACGCAGTATTTT
cdr3_aa: CASSPSGASGGTDTQYF

d_call: TRBD2
j_call: TRBJ2-7
v_call: TRBV7-9
clone_size: .
cdr3_nt: TGTGCCAGCAGCTTATCGGGCGCGGGGGCAGGGACTAGCGGCGAGCAGTACTTC
cdr3_aa: CASSLSGAGAGTSGEQYF

d_call: TRBD1
j_call: TRBJ1-5
v_call: TRBV28
clone_size: .
cdr3_nt: TGTGCCAGCAACAGGGGAGGAAGCAATCAGCCCCAGCATTTT
cdr3_aa: CASNRGGSNQPQHF

d_call: TRBD2
j_call: TRBJ2-7
v_call: TRBV20-1
clone_size: .
cdr3_nt: TGCAGTGCTAGTCCTAGCGGGACGCTCTACGAGCAGTACTTC
cdr3_aa: CSASPSGTLYEQYF

d_call: TRBD1
j_call: TRBJ1-3
v_call: TRBV19
clone_size: .
cdr3_nt: TGTGCCAGTAGCTACCCACTGACAGGGCTGAACACCATATATTTT
cdr3_aa: CASSYPLTGLNTIYF

d_call: TRBD1
j_call: TRBJ2-7
v_call: TRBV3-1/TRBV3-2
clone_size: .
cdr3_nt: TGTGCCAGCAGCCAGGCGACAGGGTTCACCTACGAGCAGTACTTC
cdr3_aa: CASSQATGFTYEQYF

d_call: .
j_call: TRBJ1-5
v_call: TRBV19
clone_size: .
cdr3_nt: TGTGCCAGTAGTGACAGCGCCACAGGCAATCAGCCCCAGCATTTT
cdr3_aa: CASSDSATGNQPQHF

d_call: TRBD1
j_call: TRBJ1-6
v_call: TRBV27
clone_size: .
cdr3_nt: TGTGCCAGCAGTTCCCGACAGGGACGGAGGTATATTTCACCCCTCCACTTT
cdr3_aa: CASSSRQGRRYISPLHF

d_call: TRBD1
j_call: TRBJ2-2
v_call: TRBV5-6
clone_size: .
cdr3_nt: TGTGCCAGCAGCTTGCGGGGACAGGGGGCTCACGGGGAGCTGTTTTTT
cdr3_aa: CASSLRGQGAHGELFF

d_call: .
j_call: TRBJ2-7
v_call: TRBV13
clone_size: many
cdr3_nt: TGTGCCAGCAGTTTCCCAGGGCTCTACGAGCAGTACTTC
cdr3_aa: CASSFPGLYEQYF

d_call: .
j_call: TRBJ2-3
v_call: TRBV3-1/TRBV3-2
clone_size: .
cdr3_nt: TGTGCCAGCAGCCAAGGGGGGCCGGTCACAGATACGCAGTATTTT
cdr3_aa: CASSQGGPVTDTQYF

d_call: TRBD2
j_call: TRBJ2-1
v_call: TRBV27
clone_size: .
cdr3_nt: TGTGCCAGCAGTACCCCAGGAGCGGGAGTTGGGAATGAGCAGTTCTTC
cdr3_aa: CASSTPGAGVGNEQFF

d_call: .
j_call: TRBJ2-3
v_call: TRBV4-2
clone_size: few
cdr3_nt: TGTGCCAGCAGCCAAGAGGTGGGAGTGGGCACAGATACGCAGTATTTT
cdr3_aa: CASSQEVGVGTDTQYF

d_call: .
j_call: TRBJ2-1
v_call: TRBV5-5
clone_size: .
cdr3_nt: TGTGCCAGCAGCCCCGGGGGTATGAATGAGCAGTTCTTC
cdr3_aa: CASSPGGMNEQFF

d_call: TRBD1
j_call: TRBJ2-7
v_call: TRBV18
clone_size: .
cdr3_nt: TGTGCCAGCTCACCAAGGACAGGGGGCTACGAGCAGTACTTC
cdr3_aa: CASSPRTGGYEQYF

d_call: TRBD1
j_call: TRBJ1-6
v_call: TRBV6-5
clone_size: .
cdr3_nt: TGTGCCAGCATAGGACAGGGGATTATGAATTCACCCCTCCACTTT
cdr3_aa: CASIGQGIMNSPLHF

d_call: .
j_call: TRBJ2-5
v_call: TRBV2
clone_size: .
cdr3_nt: TGTGCCAGCAGTTGGAGGGGTCAAGAGACCCAGTACTTC
cdr3_aa: CASSWRGQETQYF

d_call: .
j_call: TRBJ2-5
v_call: TRBV5-1
clone_size: .
cdr3_nt: TGCGCCAGCAGCTTGGGAGGGAAAGAGACCCAGTACTTC
cdr3_aa: CASSLGGKETQYF

d_call: .
j_call: TRBJ2-7
v_call: TRBV5-1
clone_size: few
cdr3_nt: TGCGCCAGCAGCCAAGGAGAACTTGAGCAGTACTTC
cdr3_aa: CASSQGELEQYF

d_call: TRBD1
j_call: TRBJ1-6
v_call: TRBV19
clone_size: .
cdr3_nt: TGTGCCAGTCATAACAGGGGAAATTCACCCCTCCACTTT
cdr3_aa: CASHNRGNSPLHF

d_call: .
j_call: TRBJ1-1
v_call: TRBV21-1
clone_size: .
cdr3_nt: TGTGCCAGCAGCAAAGTAATAAGGGGACTCACTGAAGCTTTCTTT
cdr3_aa: CASSKVIRGLTEAFF

d_call: .
j_call: TRBJ2-5
v_call: TRBV28
clone_size: .
cdr3_nt: TGTGCCAGCAGTTTTCCGCGGGGGCGAGAGACCCAGTACTTC
cdr3_aa: CASSFPRGRETQYF

d_call: .
j_call: TRBJ1-2
v_call: TRBV7-2
clone_size: .
cdr3_nt: TGTGCCAGCAGCTTAACCGCACAGCTGAACTATGGCTACACCTTC
cdr3_aa: CASSLTAQLNYGYTF

d_call: .
j_call: TRBJ2-2
v_call: TRBV9
clone_size: .
cdr3_nt: TGTGCCAGCAGCGTATTCCCGCGGGGAAGGACCGGGGAGCTGTTTTTT
cdr3_aa: CASSVFPRGRTGELFF

d_call: TRBD2
j_call: TRBJ2-3
v_call: TRBV3-1/TRBV3-2
clone_size: once
cdr3_nt: TGTGCCAGCAGCCGAAGGACTAGCGGGGGAACGCAGTATTTT
cdr3_aa: CASSRRTSGGTQYF

d_call: TRBD1
j_call: TRBJ1-1
v_call: TRBV11-2
clone_size: few
cdr3_nt: TGTGCCAGCACCCAGCGGCAGGGGGCCCCGCGGAACACTGAAGCTTTCTTT
cdr3_aa: CASTQRQGAPRNTEAFF

d_call: .
j_call: TRBJ2-7
v_call: TRBV10-2
clone_size: .
cdr3_nt: TGCGCCAGCAGCAGCTTTGACAGGATTGCCTACGAGCAGTACTTC
cdr3_aa: CASSSFDRIAYEQYF

d_call: .
j_call: TRBJ2-1
v_call: TRBV9
clone_size: .
cdr3_nt: TGTGCCAGCAGCGCTGGGGCCCCATACAATGAGCAGTTCTTC
cdr3_aa: CASSAGAPYNEQFF

d_call: TRBD1
j_call: TRBJ2-7
v_call: TRBV16
clone_size: .
cdr3_nt: TGTGCCAGCAGCCCTCAGGGGGAAAACGAGCAGTACTTC
cdr3_aa: CASSPQGENEQYF

d_call: TRBD2
j_call: TRBJ2-7
v_call: TRBV7-8
clone_size: .
cdr3_nt: TGTGCCAGCAGCTTAGCCCTAGCGGGGGGAACCTACGAGCAGTACTTC
cdr3_aa: CASSLALAGGTYEQYF

d_call: TRBD1
j_call: TRBJ1-5
v_call: TRBV27
clone_size: .
cdr3_nt: TGTGCCAGCAGCCAGGGGGCCGACGATTTTCAGCCCCAGCATTTT
cdr3_aa: CASSQGADDFQPQHF

d_call: .
j_call: TRBJ1-2
v_call: TRBV30
clone_size: .
cdr3_nt: TGTGCCTGGGGTGCGAACTATGGCTACACCTTC
cdr3_aa: CAWGANYGYTF

d_call: .
j_call: TRBJ2-3
v_call: TRBV27
clone_size: .
cdr3_nt: TGTGCCAGCAGTCCTTATGGACAGACAGATACGCAGTATTTT
cdr3_aa: CASSPYGQTDTQYF

d_call: TRBD2
j_call: TRBJ2-3
v_call: TRBV7-8
clone_size: .
cdr3_nt: TGTGCCAGCAGCTTAGAACCGGGAGGCGGCACAGATACGCAGTATTTT
cdr3_aa: CASSLEPGGGTDTQYF

d_call: TRBD1
j_call: TRBJ1-2
v_call: TRBV19
clone_size: .
cdr3_nt: TGTGCCAGTAGTGCCTCAAGGCGGACAGGGGATACTAACTATGGCTACACCTTC
cdr3_aa: CASSASRRTGDTNYGYTF

d_call: .
j_call: TRBJ2-3
v_call: TRBV5-1
clone_size: once
cdr3_nt: TGCGCCAGCAGCCTTCTCGGGGACACAGATACGCAGTATTTT
cdr3_aa: CASSLLGDTDTQYF

d_call: TRBD2
j_call: TRBJ2-1
v_call: TRBV14
clone_size: .
cdr3_nt: TGTGCCAGCAGCCGAACGCCAGGACTAGCGGGGGGTGGTTCCTACAATGAGCAGTTCTTC
cdr3_aa: CASSRTPGLAGGGSYNEQFF

d_call: .
j_call: TRBJ2-5
v_call: TRBV5-4
clone_size: .
cdr3_nt: TGTGCCAGCGCTTCAGGGTCGGAGACCCAGTACTTC
cdr3_aa: CASASGSETQYF

d_call: TRBD2
j_call: TRBJ2-7
v_call: TRBV28
clone_size: .
cdr3_nt: TGTGCCAGCACCCGTAGCGGGGGCCTCTCCTACGAGCAGTACTTC
cdr3_aa: CASTRSGGLSYEQYF

d_call: TRBD1
j_call: TRBJ1-4
v_call: TRBV6-5
clone_size: .
cdr3_nt: TGTGCCAGCAGAGCCGGGACAGGGGGGCGTGAAAAACTGTTTTTT
cdr3_aa: CASRAGTGGREKLFF

d_call: TRBD1
j_call: TRBJ2-3
v_call: TRBV7-2
clone_size: .
cdr3_nt: TGTGCCAGCAGCTCCAGGCCGAACCGGGACAGTCTGACAGATACGCAGTATTTT
cdr3_aa: CASSSRPNRDSLTDTQYF

d_call: TRBD1
j_call: TRBJ1-3
v_call: TRBV5-1
clone_size: .
cdr3_nt: TGCGCCAGCAGCCCGGCCGGGACAGCCGTTTTCTCTGGAAACACCATATATTTT
cdr3_aa: CASSPAGTAVFSGNTIYF

d_call: TRBD1
j_call: TRBJ1-2
v_call: TRBV28
clone_size: .
cdr3_nt: TGTGCCAGCAGACCAGAGACACCGGGACAGGGTCTATATGGCTACACCTTC
cdr3_aa: CASRPETPGQGLYGYTF

d_call: .
j_call: TRBJ2-3
v_call: TRBV5-8
clone_size: .
cdr3_nt: TGTGCCAACCAGGCCATGCCCACAGATACGCAGTATTTT
cdr3_aa: CANQAMPTDTQYF

d_call: .
j_call: TRBJ1-3
v_call: TRBV5-5
clone_size: .
cdr3_nt: TGTGCCAGCAGCTTGGCTTCGGGGAACGGTCGCTCTGGAAACACCATATATTTT
cdr3_aa: CASSLASGNGRSGNTIYF

d_call: TRBD2
j_call: TRBJ2-7
v_call: TRBV7-8
clone_size: .
cdr3_nt: TGTGCCAGCAGCTTGCGACTAGCCTCCCACGAGCAGTACTTC
cdr3_aa: CASSLRLASHEQYF

d_call: TRBD2
j_call: TRBJ2-1
v_call: TRBV5-1
clone_size: few
cdr3_nt: TGCGCCAGCAGCTTGGGGCCAGCTAGCGGGAGAGAGCAGTTCTTC
cdr3_aa: CASSLGPASGREQFF

d_call: .
j_call: TRBJ1-2
v_call: TRBV7-2
clone_size: .
cdr3_nt: TGTGCCAGCAGCTTAGGGTCCAGGGCATTGGTCTACACCTTC
cdr3_aa: CASSLGSRALVYTF

d_call: .
j_call: TRBJ2-6
v_call: TRBV7-3
clone_size: .
cdr3_nt: TGTGCCAGCAGCCCACAACAGTCTGGGGCCAACGTCCTGACTTTC
cdr3_aa: CASSPQQSGANVLTF

d_call: .
j_call: TRBJ2-3
v_call: TRBV5-4
clone_size: .
cdr3_nt: TGTGCCAGCAGCTTGGACAGGTCAACAGATACGCAGTATTTT
cdr3_aa: CASSLDRSTDTQYF

d_call: TRBD2
j_call: TRBJ2-1
v_call: TRBV6-5
clone_size: .
cdr3_nt: TGTGCCAGCAGAACCAAGGGGCGGGAGGGCCAGGGGCAGTTCTTC
cdr3_aa: CASRTKGREGQGQFF

d_call: .
j_call: TRBJ2-5
v_call: TRBV5-1
clone_size: .
cdr3_nt: TGCGCCAGCAGCCCCGGGACTCCACAAGAGACCCAGTACTTC
cdr3_aa: CASSPGTPQETQYF

d_call: .
j_call: TRBJ1-5
v_call: TRBV18
clone_size: .
cdr3_nt: TGTGCCAGCTCACCGAACAGCAACAATCAGCCCCAGCATTTT
cdr3_aa: CASSPNSNNQPQHF